What follows are 24 T cell receptor beta chains derived from one specimen sequenced in a study of cytomegalovirus exposure and HLA in healthy donors. Amplification used 60 Vbeta primers and 13 Jbeta primers. Assay: immunoSEQ multiplex PCR; the TCRdb copy retains only in-frame clones and omits some. The sample yields fewer than 200,000 clones, 65% to 85% seen once. Sequencing was carried out using PBMCs. These receptors came from a woman aged 50 to 65 in good health and CMV-seropositive.

The V call is TRBV29-1, the J call TRBJ2-7; 7 bases align to TRBD1. J lost 2 bases, V lost 5 bases, and 6 bases had no gene match. Per the germline V gene, CDR1 is SQVTM and CDR2 is ANQGSEA. CDR3 length equals 13 residues. The CDR3 nucleotides read TGCAGCGTTCGGGACAGCGGCACCTACGAGCAGTACTTC. It yields the protein CSVRDSGTYEQYF.

The gene calls are TRBV27 and TRBJ2-5, with D perhaps matching TRBD1 (6 bases). CDR1 is MNHEY, CDR2 SMNVEV, per germline (reference sequence). The CDR3 totals 15 residues. V was trimmed by 8 bases and J by 1 base, leaving 17 bases between them. This CDR3 reads CASGGSGQPQETQYF. DNA for the CDR3: TGTGCCAGCGGAGGAAGCGGACAGCCCCAAGAGACCCAGTACTTC.

The V and J genes are TRBV6-6 and TRBJ2-1, with TRBD1 as a possible D gene (7 bases). V lost 5 bases, J lost 4 bases, and 15 bases lay in between. From germline, CDR1 is MNHNY and CDR2 SVGAGI (reference sequence). This CDR3 spans 15 amino acids. The CDR3 spells CASSPQGGAYNEQFF. The CDR3 bases are TGTGCCAGCAGTCCCCAGGGGGGCGCGTACAATGAGCAGTTCTTC.

The chain combines TRBV13 with TRBJ2-1; 10 bases fit TRBD2. The CDR3 covers 15 residues. Losses at the gene ends were 10 bases for V and 1 base for J; bases not matched to a gene: 7. The germline V gene has CDR1 PRHDT and CDR2 FYEKMQ (reference sequence). Here the CDR3 reads CATEREGSSYNEQFF. Here the CDR3 DNA reads TGTGCCACCGAGCGGGAGGGGTCGTCCTACAATGAGCAGTTCTTC.

This clone is a singleton in its sample. At one end, the junction sequence differs from germline, possibly due to a read error. The chain is built from TRBV7-9 and TRBJ1-6; 10 bases fit TRBD1. The CDR3 is 17 amino acids. The germline V gene encodes CDR1 SEHNR and CDR2 FQNEAQ (reference sequence). CDR3 in amino acids: CSSSSLTGGSPNSPLHF. The CDR3, as DNA: TGTTCCAGCAGCTCCTTGACAGGGGGCTCCCCAAATTCACCCCTCCACTTT.

The chain joins TRBV11-3 to TRBJ1-3; D is possibly TRBD1 (6 bases). CDR1 and CDR2 from the germline V gene are SGHNT and YENEEA. The V and J ends lost 4 bases and 5 bases respectively, with 15 bases between them. There are 15 residues in the CDR3. Here the CDR3 DNA reads TGTGCCAGCAGCTCTCGTTTACAGGGTAGAAACACCATATATTTT. It is translated as CASSSRLQGRNTIYF.

About this clone itself: Other DNA sequences within the sample encode an identical CDR3. The chain carries TRBV7-9 and TRBJ2-7, with no clear D. The V end was cut by 3 bases, the J end by 4 bases, with 4 bases between. The germline V gene encodes CDR1 SEHNR and CDR2 FQNEAQ (reference sequence). CDR3 length: 11 amino acids. The CDR3 DNA reads as TGTGCCAGCAGCTTGAGGTACGAGCAGTACTTC. Translating it yields CASSLRYEQYF.

This clone was counted only a few times. The chain combines TRBV15 with TRBJ2-1, with 7 bases matching TRBD1. This CDR3 comprises 13 residues. The V gene's germline CDR1 is LNHNV and CDR2 YYDKDF (reference sequence). Trimming took 11 bases from V and 7 from J; bases not matched to a gene: 11. In nucleotides, the CDR3 is TGTGCCTCCGCCGCAGGGGGTAGGAATGAGCAGTTCTTC. Its translation: CASAAGGRNEQFF.

The V call is TRBV14, the J call TRBJ2-7; D gene uncertain. This CDR3 spans 15 amino acids. CDR1 and CDR2 from the germline V gene are SGHDN and FVKESK. Trimming removed 1 base at V and 6 bases at J, with 16 bases between. The chain's CDR3 is CASSQVRGVYSEQYF. Here the CDR3 DNA reads TGTGCCAGCAGCCAAGTCCGAGGAGTGTATAGCGAGCAGTACTTC.

This CDR3 is CASTWTGGRNQPQHF. CDR3 nucleotides: TGTGCCAGCACCTGGACAGGGGGTCGCAATCAGCCCCAGCATTTT. The genes are TRBV28 and TRBJ1-5, with 10 bases identical to TRBD1. The CDR3 has 15 amino acids. V was pared by 7 bases and J by 2 bases, with 5 bases of the junction left unmatched. Germline loops: CDR1 MDHEN, CDR2 SYDVKM.

The rearrangement links TRBV18 to TRBJ2-3; the match to TRBD2 covers 14 bases. The CDR3 extends over 17 amino acids. CDR1 KGHSH and CDR2 LQKENI come from the germline V gene. Losses at the gene ends were 2 bases for V and 2 bases for J; bases not matched to a gene: 3. CDR3: CASSPGLAGGPTDTQYF. The CDR3 region has the DNA TGTGCCAGCTCACCAGGACTAGCGGGGGGCCCCACAGATACGCAGTATTTT.

The CDR3 DNA reads as TGTGCCAGCAGCGCTCAGGGGGCCAACTACGAGCAGTACTTC. Translated: CASSAQGANYEQYF. The chain is built from TRBV7-9 and TRBJ2-7; TRBD1 aligns across 8 bases. Unmatched junction bases numbered 6, after V lost 5 bases and J lost 3 bases. This CDR3 is 14 amino acids long. Germline assignment: CDR1 SEHNR and CDR2 FQNEAQ (reference sequence).

This clone came up once. V and J are TRBV28 and TRBJ1-2, with 7 nucleotides matching TRBD1. V was clipped by 7 bases and J by 7 bases; unmatched bases: 12. Germline values: CDR1 MDHEN, CDR2 SYDVKM. This CDR3 is 14 amino acids long. The CDR3 DNA reads as TGTGCCAGCACCGTTTACAGGGACAGTGCTGGCTACACCTTC. Amino acid sequence: CASTVYRDSAGYTF.

J is TRBJ2-5 and V is TRBV5-1; TRBD2 matches at 15 bases. The CDR3 contains 18 residues. Unmatched junction bases numbered 10, after V lost 4 bases and J lost 3 bases. From germline, CDR1 is SGHRS and CDR2 YFSETQ. The CDR3 coding sequence is TGCGCCAGCAGCCCTGGGACTAGCGGGAGGCCCATCGAAGAGACCCAGTACTTC. The encoded protein is CASSPGTSGRPIEETQYF.

The chain combines TRBV19 with TRBJ2-7, with 9 bases identical to TRBD2. The CDR3 spans 16 residues. V gave up 6 bases and J gave up 4 bases; unmatched junction bases: 13. Germline values: CDR1 LNHDA, CDR2 SQIVND (reference sequence). The CDR3 sequence is CASRDTAGTSRYEQYF. DNA for the CDR3: TGTGCCAGTAGAGACACAGCCGGGACTAGCAGGTACGAGCAGTACTTC.

J is TRBJ1-1 and V is TRBV19; a weak D match, TRBD1 (5 bases). The CDR3 contains 14 residues. The V end lost 2 bases, the J end lost 6 bases, and 13 bases lay between the germline ends. The germline V gene encodes CDR1 LNHDA and CDR2 SQIVND (reference sequence). The CDR3 bases are TGTGCCAGTAGTATACAGGGATCTAGCGCTGAAGCTTTCTTT. This sequence encodes CASSIQGSSAEAFF.

Turning to this clone: Other nucleotide sequences in the sample specify the same CDR3. J is TRBJ1-2 and V is TRBV27; D might be TRBD1 (6 bases). V was pared by 2 bases and J by 5 bases, with 9 bases between. The germline CDR1 and CDR2 sequences are MNHEY and SMNVEV (reference sequence). The CDR3 totals 13 residues. CDR3 bases: TGTGCCAGCAGTTTACGAGGGGGATATGGCTACACCTTC. Encoded protein: CASSLRGGYGYTF.

This chain joins TRBV28 and TRBJ1-5; D gene uncertain. Per the germline V gene, CDR1 is MDHEN and CDR2 is SYDVKM. CDR3 length: 15 residues. The V and J ends lost 2 bases and 0 bases respectively, with 8 bases between them. CDR3 sequence (DNA): TGTGCCAGCAGTTTACCGTCTAATAGCAATCAGCCCCAGCATTTT. It codes for CASSLPSNSNQPQHF.

The chain couples TRBV5-1 to TRBJ2-2; 9 nucleotides match TRBD1. This CDR3 has 17 amino acids. Losses at the gene ends were 3 bases for V and 5 bases for J; bases not matched to a gene: 11. Germline loops: CDR1 SGHRS, CDR2 YFSETQ. The CDR3 DNA reads as TGCGCCAGCAGCTGGGGTAGGACAGGGGCGATAACCGGGGAGCTGTTTTTT. It encodes CASSWGRTGAITGELFF.

The V call is TRBV11-2, the J call TRBJ2-3; no clear D gene. The length of the CDR3 is 12 residues. V was shortened by 3 bases and J by 6 bases, with 7 bases between the two germline ends. Germline V gene lookup returns CDR1 SGHAT and CDR2 FQNNGV. Here the CDR3 reads CASSLASDTQYF. The CDR3 nucleotides read TGTGCCAGCAGCTTGGCTTCGGATACGCAGTATTTT.

This chain joins TRBV25-1 and TRBJ1-4; the D is unclear. CDR3 size: 14 residues. V shed 0 bases and J shed 7 bases, with 9 bases lying between them. Per germline, CDR1 MGHDK and CDR2 SYGVNS. CDR3: CASSEYIPGEKLFF. The CDR3 region has the DNA TGTGCCAGCAGTGAATATATCCCCGGTGAAAAACTGTTTTTT.

This clone was observed a handful of times. The chain has TRBV15 and TRBJ2-3; 12 bases line up with TRBD1. The CDR3 consists of 15 residues. Trimming at V came to 5 bases and at J to 5 bases, leaving 5 bases not matched to a gene. In germline, CDR1 is LNHNV, CDR2 YYDKDF (reference sequence). The CDR3 nucleotides are TGTGCCACCAGCTCGGGACAGGGGGCTGAAGATACGCAGTATTTT. It translates to CATSSGQGAEDTQYF.

This rearrangement joins TRBV5-1 to TRBJ1-1; no clear D gene. Between the trimmed V and J ends, which lost 1 base and 1 base, there was a span of 8 bases. CDR3 length equals 14 residues. CDR1 SGHRS and CDR2 YFSETQ come from the germline V gene. DNA for the CDR3: TGCGCCAGCAGCTTGCAACGGGAGAACACTGAAGCTTTCTTT. Translated, it gives CASSLQRENTEAFF. Variable domain in full (rest from reference TRBV5-1 and TRBJ1-1): KAGVTQTPRYLIKTRGQQVTLSCSPISGHRSVSWYQQTPGQGLQFLFEYFSETQRNKGNFPGRFSGRQFSNSRSEMNVSTLELGDSALYLCASSLQRENTEAFFGQGTRLTVV.

The chain has TRBV29-1 and TRBJ2-2; no reliable D call. The CDR3 length is 12 residues. Trimming cost V 7 bases and J 4 bases, with 10 bases left between them. The germline gives CDR1 SQVTM, CDR2 ANQGSEA. The CDR3 DNA is TGCAGCGCTAAAGCTAGCACCGGGGAGCTGTTTTTT. Residues: CSAKASTGELFF.